This T cell receptor beta chain is drawn from a study of cytomegalovirus exposure and HLA in healthy donors. For the study at large: Counted in an early data release were roughly 81 million unique TCRs from HLA-typed donors. Study-level points and caveats: One variant, a missense change in DCLRE1C, was linked in a later analysis to TCR beta V- and J-gene trimming. Immune exposure information comprised only CMV serostatus.

Per the germline V gene, CDR1 is ENHRY and CDR2 is SYGVKD. This CDR3 spans 13 amino acids. Trimming took off 3 bases at V and 6 bases at J, with 11 bases between the two ends. Use of 60 Vbeta and 13 Jbeta primers characterized the PCR. TCRdb keeps only in-frame clones here, not all; method: immunoSEQ multiplex PCR. The sample has 150,000 to 180,000 clones; 70% to 80% are singletons. Comments on this clone: Its target is unknown.

This receptor was identified in a woman aged 40 to 50 in good health and CMV-seronegative. Sequencing input: PBMCs. The gene calls are TRBV10-3 and TRBJ1-2, with D tentatively TRBD1 (6 bases). The DNA of the CDR3 is TGTGCCATCAGTGACAGGGGTTCGGATGGCTACACCTTC. Its protein is CAISDRGSDGYTF.